Following are 20 T cell receptor beta chains from one sample sequenced in a study of cytomegalovirus exposure and HLA in healthy donors. Profiled with immunoSEQ multiplex PCR; TCRdb holds only in-frame clones, not every one. The sample gives over 200,000 clones, roughly 84% of which show up once; 1.5% to 2.5% is in the top ten. Sequenced material: PBMCs. These receptors were collected from a woman aged 18-30 years in good health and CMV-seropositive.

The chain combines TRBV18 with TRBJ1-2; 8 nucleotides match TRBD1. V trimming: 1 base; J trimming: 8 bases; junction bases outside the gene matches: 15. In germline, CDR1 is KGHSH, CDR2 LQKENI. The CDR3 runs 17 residues. Written as DNA, the CDR3 is TGTGCCAGCTCACCACGAAGGACAGGGTATTATAGCTGGGGCTACACCTTC. It codes for CASSPRRTGYYSWGYTF.

This chain joins TRBV5-1 and TRBJ2-1, with D possibly TRBD1 on 5 matching bases. The V and J ends lost 4 bases and 9 bases respectively, with 17 bases between them. Germline V CDR1 and CDR2: SGHRS, YFSETQ. The CDR3 is made up of 14 amino acids. For the CDR3, the DNA is TGCGCCAGCAGCCCCCTTTTAGGGGAAAGTGAGCAGTTCTTC. It encodes CASSPLLGESEQFF.

The genes are TRBV19 and TRBJ2-3, with TRBD2 matching over 9 bases. CDR1 and CDR2 from the germline V gene are LNHDA and SQIVND (reference sequence). CDR3 size: 15 residues. The V gene end was trimmed by 3 bases and the J gene end by 6 bases; junction bases not matched to a gene: 7. In DNA, the CDR3 is TGTGCCAGTAGTATGCTAGCGGGAATGAGGGATACGCAGTATTTT. Encoded protein: CASSMLAGMRDTQYF.

The V call is TRBV28, the J call TRBJ1-5; D remains ambiguous. The CDR3 is 14 amino acids. The V gene's germline CDR1 is MDHEN and CDR2 SYDVKM. V was shortened by 0 bases and J by 4 bases, with 7 bases between the two germline ends. CDR3 DNA: TGTGCCAGCAGTTTATGGGGGAGAAATCAGCCCCAGCATTTT. Translating it yields CASSLWGRNQPQHF.

This clone appeared a single time. This rearrangement joins TRBV30 to TRBJ2-7, with a possible D match to TRBD1 (6 bases). Germline assignment: CDR1 GTSNPN and CDR2 SVGIG (reference sequence). The CDR3 runs 14 residues. V was cut by 2 bases and J by 2 bases, with 13 bases left in between. The CDR3 nucleotides read TGTGCCTGGAGTACTTACAGGGCTCCCTACGAGCAGTACTTC. Its translation is CAWSTYRAPYEQYF.

The chain combines TRBV7-9 with TRBJ1-1, with TRBD1 as a possible D gene (6 bases). The CDR3 sequence is 15 residues long. Trimming left V 5 bases short and J 3 bases short, with 16 bases between. Germline V gene lookup returns CDR1 SEHNR and CDR2 FQNEAQ (reference sequence). The CDR3 loop is CASSGRGSEDTEAFF. CDR3 in DNA: TGTGCCAGCAGCGGCAGGGGATCGGAGGACACTGAAGCTTTCTTT.

There are a few counts of this clone. This rearrangement joins TRBV5-1 to TRBJ1-5, with TRBD1 as a possible D gene (5 bases). The CDR3 has 15 residues. V was shortened by 3 bases and J by 4 bases, with 14 bases between the two germline ends. Germline V gene sequence: CDR1 SGHRS, CDR2 YFSETQ. CDR3 loop: CASSWGPGGNQPQHF. CDR3 coding DNA: TGCGCCAGCAGCTGGGGTCCGGGGGGAAATCAGCCCCAGCATTTT.

V usage is TRBV19 and J usage is TRBJ2-6; 11 nucleotides agree with TRBD2. Germline V CDR1 and CDR2: LNHDA, SQIVND (reference sequence). The CDR3 length is 18 residues. The J segment lost 1 base and the V segment lost 5 bases, leaving 7 bases of the junction unmatched. This CDR3 is CASSSSGTSGSGANVLTF. CDR3 nucleotides: TGTGCCAGTAGTTCTTCCGGGACTAGCGGTTCTGGGGCCAACGTCCTGACTTTC.

This chain joins TRBV4-1 and TRBJ2-1, with 12 bases identical to TRBD2. There are 16 residues in the CDR3. CDR1 is MGHRA, CDR2 YSYEKL, per germline. Trimming cost V 1 base and J 10 bases; bases outside gene matches: 8. CDR3 sequence: CASSQGLAGVVWEQFF. Written as DNA, the CDR3 is TGCGCCAGCAGCCAAGGACTAGCGGGAGTTGTTTGGGAGCAGTTCTTC.

The V and J genes are TRBV29-1 and TRBJ2-1; 9 bases are a match to TRBD2. The CDR3 loop spans 14 amino acids. V trimming: 4 bases; J trimming: 0 bases; junction bases outside the gene matches: 1. Germline assignment: CDR1 SQVTM and CDR2 ANQGSEA. CDR3 region: CSVVREGSYNEQFF. Here the CDR3 DNA reads TGCAGCGTTGTGCGGGAGGGCTCCTACAATGAGCAGTTCTTC.

The chain is built from TRBV10-3 and TRBJ2-7, with D perhaps matching TRBD1 (5 bases). This CDR3 region has 13 residues. The V gene's germline CDR1 is ENHRY and CDR2 SYGVKD. V lost 8 bases and J 2 bases, leaving 13 bases between the germline ends. Here the CDR3 reads CAIGATDPYEQYF. The CDR3 nucleotides read TGTGCCATCGGCGCGACAGATCCCTACGAGCAGTACTTC.

The V gene is TRBV7-9, the J gene TRBJ2-1; the D is unclear. Trimming shortened V by 5 bases and J by 4 bases, and 12 bases separated the two germline ends. The CDR3 has 14 amino acids. Germline CDR1 and CDR2: SEHNR and FQNEAQ (reference sequence). Written as DNA, the CDR3 is TGTGCCAGCAGCCAGCTTCCGGGTTACAATGAGCAGTTCTTC. This codes for CASSQLPGYNEQFF.

The chain uses TRBV9 and TRBJ2-5, with a tentative D call TRBD2 (7 bases). CDR1 and CDR2 (germline): SGDLS, YYNGEE. V gave up 4 bases and J gave up 5 bases, with 15 bases separating them. This CDR3 comprises 14 residues. CDR3 amino acids: CASSSGGLVETQYF. CDR3 nucleotides: TGTGCCAGCAGCTCCGGGGGGCTGGTTGAGACCCAGTACTTC.

A single count supports this clone. This chain uses TRBV9 with TRBJ2-7, with 7 bases matching TRBD1. Trimming removed 3 bases from V and 4 bases from J; junction bases left unmatched: 4. The CDR3 is 13 residues long. The germline gives CDR1 SGDLS, CDR2 YYNGEE. CDR3: CASSGTTGYEQYF. CDR3 DNA sequence: TGTGCCAGCAGCGGGACGACAGGGTACGAGCAGTACTTC.

The chain joins TRBV27 to TRBJ2-1; TRBD1 agrees at 9 bases. Germline CDR1 and CDR2: MNHEY and SMNVEV (reference sequence). The CDR3 contains 15 residues. With V trimmed by 3 bases and J by 3 bases, 3 bases remained unmatched. The DNA of the CDR3 is TGTGCCAGCAGTTTCCGGGACAGGGTCTACAATGAGCAGTTCTTC. It yields the protein CASSFRDRVYNEQFF.

The chain has TRBV27 and TRBJ1-2, with 10 positions matching TRBD1. The germline CDR1 and CDR2 sequences are MNHEY and SMNVEV (reference sequence). This CDR3 region has 15 residues. With 0 bases clipped from V and 6 bases from J, the junction kept 4 bases outside the gene matches. The CDR3 DNA follows: TGTGCCAGCAGTTTATCTTTCGGGACAGGGGATGGCTACACCTTC. The encoded protein is CASSLSFGTGDGYTF.

This chain joins TRBV18 and TRBJ2-3, with 8 bases identical to TRBD1. Losses at the gene ends were 1 base for V and 2 bases for J; bases not matched to a gene: 5. The germline gives CDR1 KGHSH, CDR2 LQKENI. The CDR3 extends over 16 amino acids. In DNA, the CDR3 is TGTGCCAGCTCACCACGCCGGACAGGGTACACAGATACGCAGTATTTT. Translation: CASSPRRTGYTDTQYF. Full variable domain (remainder filled in from reference TRBV18 and TRBJ2-3): NAGVMQNPRHLVRRRGQEARLRCSPMKGHSHVYWYRQLPEEGLKFMVYLQKENIIDESGMPKERFSAEFPKEGPSILRIQQVVRGDSAAYFCASSPRRTGYTDTQYFGPGTRLTVL.

The chain joins TRBV4-1 to TRBJ1-1, with D perhaps matching TRBD1 (6 bases). V was pared by 2 bases and J by 5 bases, with 18 bases between. Germline V CDR1 and CDR2: MGHRA, YSYEKL. This CDR3 is 16 amino acids long. CDR3 nucleotides: TGCGCCAGCAGCCAACATCCAGGGGCGGTAGTAACTGAAGCTTTCTTT. Protein: CASSQHPGAVVTEAFF.

This chain connects TRBV19 to TRBJ2-7; maybe TRBD2 (6 bases). Trimming took off 4 bases at V and 2 bases at J, with 9 bases between the two ends. Germline loops: CDR1 LNHDA, CDR2 SQIVND (reference sequence). CDR3 length: 13 amino acids. The CDR3 loop is CASSSGGTYEQYF. The CDR3 coding sequence is TGTGCCAGTAGTAGTGGGGGGACCTACGAGCAGTACTTC.

V is TRBV27 and J is TRBJ1-1; possibly TRBD1 for D (5 bases). CDR1 is MNHEY, CDR2 SMNVEV, per germline (reference sequence). V was trimmed by 2 bases and J by 3 bases, leaving 10 bases between them. The CDR3 spans 14 residues. The DNA of the CDR3 is TGTGCCAGCAGTTTAGGGTGGGGGGACACTGAAGCTTTCTTT. Its protein product is CASSLGWGDTEAFF.